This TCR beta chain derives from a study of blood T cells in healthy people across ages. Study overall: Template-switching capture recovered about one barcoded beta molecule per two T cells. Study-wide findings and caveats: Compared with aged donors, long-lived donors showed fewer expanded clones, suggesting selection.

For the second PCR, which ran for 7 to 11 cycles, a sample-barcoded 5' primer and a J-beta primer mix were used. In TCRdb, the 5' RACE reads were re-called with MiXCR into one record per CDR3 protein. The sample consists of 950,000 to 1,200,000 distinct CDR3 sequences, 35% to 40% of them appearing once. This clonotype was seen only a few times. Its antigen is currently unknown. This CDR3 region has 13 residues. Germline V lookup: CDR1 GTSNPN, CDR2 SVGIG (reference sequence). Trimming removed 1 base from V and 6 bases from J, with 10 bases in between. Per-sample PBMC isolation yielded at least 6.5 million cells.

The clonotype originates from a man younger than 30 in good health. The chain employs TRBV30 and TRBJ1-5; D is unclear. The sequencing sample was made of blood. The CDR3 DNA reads TGTGCCTGGAGTGCGGGAGGCAGTCAGCCCCAGCATTTT. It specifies CAWSAGGSQPQHF.